These 22 T cell receptor beta chains were sequenced from one sample in a study of T cells in Graves' hyperthyroidism and ophthalmopathy (dated 2019 in TCRdb). The library was produced with multiplex PCR. Data came from an Illumina HiSeq 2000. The TCR beta CDR3 regions were amplified from the RNA transcripts. The first round of RT-PCR for the TCR CDR3 was performed with the HTBI primer set and the Qiagen OneStep RT-PCR kit. TCRdb trimmed public reads at Q25 via fastp, called clones via MiXCR and kept in-frame beta chains. One record per CDR3 amino acid sequence lists the most common genes and DNA. The sample table holds about 530,000 distinct CDR3 sequences, of which 17% were seen once. The ten largest clones take up approximately 15% of the sample. Sequenced sample: blood. These receptors were obtained from a woman aged 18-29 years with Graves' ophthalmopathy.

This clonotype has ten or more counts. The rearrangement links TRBV7-9 to TRBJ2-1; TRBD2 aligns across 7 bases. V shed 5 bases and J 2 bases; nucleotides not matched to a gene: 6. This CDR3 contains 15 residues. Germline CDR1 is SEHNR and CDR2 is FQNEAQ (reference sequence). CDR3 DNA sequence: TGTGCCAGCAGCAAAATAGGACTAGCCTACAATGAGCAGTTCTTC. Residues: CASSKIGLAYNEQFF.

This clonotype was observed many times. V is TRBV3-1 and J is TRBJ1-1; 8 bases line up with TRBD1. The CDR3 runs to 14 residues. The ends lost 1 base at V and 5 bases at J; junction bases unmatched: 3. Germline loops: CDR1 LGHDT, CDR2 YNNKEL (reference sequence). The CDR3 region is CASSQVGQATEAFF. CDR3 coding DNA: TGTGCCAGCAGCCAAGTGGGACAGGCGACTGAAGCTTTCTTT. Full variable domain (outside the CDR3, taken from reference TRBV3-1 and TRBJ1-1): DTAVSQTPKYLVTQMGNDKSIKCEQNLGHDTMYWYKQDSKKFLKIMFSYNNKELIINETVPNRFSPKSPDKAHLNLHINSLELGDSAVYFCASSQVGQATEAFFGQGTRLTVV.

This clonotype was picked up a small number of times. The chain employs TRBV2 and TRBJ2-1; 7 nucleotides match TRBD1. The CDR3 covers 14 residues. V trimming: 7 bases; J trimming: 15 bases; junction bases outside the gene matches: 18. CDR1 is SNHLY, CDR2 FYNNEI, per germline. The CDR3 here is CASIHLKQGFVLFF. The CDR3, as DNA: TGTGCCAGCATACACCTCAAACAGGGGTTTGTGCTGTTCTTC.

This clonotype occurred a few times. The rearrangement uses TRBV6-5 and TRBJ1-1, with D tentatively TRBD1 (5 bases). This CDR3 has 15 residues. V lost 2 bases and J lost 0, with 10 bases in between. CDR1 is MNHEY, CDR2 SVGAGI, per germline. The CDR3 DNA sequence: TGTGCCAGCAGTTACCAAGGGGCCATGAACACTGAAGCTTTCTTT. The encoded protein is CASSYQGAMNTEAFF.

This clonotype was counted many times. The chain is built from TRBV12-3 or TRBV12-4 and TRBJ2-3; maybe TRBD2 (5 bases). V was shortened by 2 bases and J by 1 base, with 10 bases between the two germline ends. The CDR3 contains 15 residues. CDR3: CASSLFRGGTDTQYF. The CDR3 bases are TGTGCCAGCAGTTTATTTCGGGGAGGCACAGATACGCAGTATTTT.

A remark on this clonotype: This may stem from a read error, because a much larger clone lies one nucleotide away. This chain uses TRBV7-9 with TRBJ2-5, with 8 bases lining up with TRBD2. The V gene's germline CDR1 is SEHNR and CDR2 FQNEAQ (reference sequence). The CDR3 totals 13 residues. CDR3 sequence: CASSIAGGEIQYF. CDR3 DNA: TGTGCCAGCAGCATCGCGGGGGGAGAGATCCAGTACTTC.

This clonotype came up a few times. V is TRBV20-1 and J is TRBJ2-2, with 7 bases identical to TRBD1. CDR1 DFQATT and CDR2 SNEGSKA come from the germline V gene (reference sequence). The junction had 6 bases not matched to a gene; V was cut back by 1 base and J by 4 bases. This CDR3 is built from 15 residues. DNA for the CDR3: TGCAGTGCTAGAGTGACAGGGAGTGGCACCGGGGAGCTGTTTTTT. It specifies CSARVTGSGTGELFF.

The CDR3: CASSNPSGYEQYF. The CDR3 DNA follows: TGTGCCAGCAGCAACCCTAGCGGGTACGAGCAGTACTTC. This chain links TRBV9 with TRBJ2-7; 8 nucleotides align to TRBD2. The CDR3 is 13 amino acids. CDR1 is SGDLS and CDR2 is YYNGEE in the germline V gene. Losses at the gene ends were 4 bases for V and 4 bases for J; bases not matched to a gene: 4.

This clonotype was seen only a few times. This chain connects TRBV6-1 to TRBJ1-6; TRBD1 matches at 8 bases. CDR3 length: 12 residues. Unmatched junction bases numbered 3, after V lost 6 bases and J lost 11 bases. Germline V gene data show CDR1 as MNHNS and CDR2 as SASEGT. The CDR3 is CASRDRVTPLHF. The CDR3 DNA reads as TGTGCCAGCAGGGACAGGGTTACACCCCTCCACTTT.

In the case of this clonotype: One end of the junction is discordant with germline, which a read error may explain. J is TRBJ2-1 and V is TRBV27; 9 bases map to TRBD2. The germline CDR1 and CDR2 sequences are MNHEY and SMNVEV (reference sequence). CDR3 length: 20 amino acids. CDR3 in DNA: TGTGCCAGCAGTTTTTTTCCCCAGCGGGAGGTCTGGAGGTCCTACAATGAGCAGTCCTTC. This translates into CASSFFPQREVWRSYNEQSF.

The chain is built from TRBV12-3 or TRBV12-4 and TRBJ1-6; the match to TRBD1 covers 10 bases. The V gene end was trimmed by 5 bases and the J gene end by 8 bases; junction bases not matched to a gene: 6. The CDR3 runs to 15 residues. CDR3 sequence: CASSIRQGAHSPLHF. In nucleotides, the CDR3 is TGTGCCAGCAGTATACGACAGGGGGCACATTCACCCCTCCACTTT.

The genes are TRBV9 and TRBJ2-1; D unresolved. V dropped 4 bases and J dropped 9 bases, with 17 bases sitting between them. This CDR3 spans 14 amino acids. Germline V gene lookup returns CDR1 SGDLS and CDR2 YYNGEE. The CDR3 DNA follows: TGTGCCAGCAGCTCCTACGTGAGCAGCCCTGAGCAGTTCTTC. Translation gives CASSSYVSSPEQFF. The full variable domain, in which reference TRBV9 and TRBJ2-1 provide the parts outside the CDR3, is DSGVTQTPKHLITATGQRVTLRCSPRSGDLSVYWYQQSLDQGLQFLIQYYNGEERAKGNILERFSAQQFPDLHSELNLSSLELGDSALYFCASSSYVSSPEQFFGPGTRLTVL.

V gene TRBV3-1 combines with J gene TRBJ1-1, with no clear D. The CDR3 sequence is 13 residues long. The V end lost 8 bases, the J end lost 2 bases, and 12 bases lay between the germline ends. From germline, CDR1 is LGHDT and CDR2 YNNKEL (reference sequence). This CDR3 reads CASHSSSNTEAFF. The CDR3 region has the DNA TGTGCCAGCCACTCGTCCAGCAACACTGAAGCTTTCTTT.

This clonotype has just a few counts. This chain links TRBV27 with TRBJ1-1, with D possibly matching TRBD1 (6 bases). The CDR3 runs 14 residues. Germline V gene lookup returns CDR1 MNHEY and CDR2 SMNVEV (reference sequence). The V end was cut by 2 bases, the J end by 1 base, with 8 bases between. CDR3 sequence: CASSLQGQNTEAFF. Written as DNA, the CDR3 is TGTGCCAGCAGTTTACAGGGGCAGAACACTGAAGCTTTCTTT.

This clonotype was counted a few times. The chain couples TRBV5-8 to TRBJ2-3; 10 bases fit TRBD2. V dropped 4 bases and J dropped 2; count of bases not matched to a gene: 10. This CDR3 is built from 17 residues. From germline, CDR1 is SGHTS and CDR2 YDEGEE. DNA of the CDR3: TGTGCCAGCAGCACCCGGACTAGCGGACTTATCACAGATACGCAGTATTTT. Translated: CASSTRTSGLITDTQYF.

This clonotype was seen a handful of times. The rearrangement uses TRBV20-1 and TRBJ1-1; D gene unclear. This CDR3 comprises 13 residues. Germline CDR1 and CDR2: DFQATT and SNEGSKA (reference sequence). Trimming took off 5 bases at V and 3 bases at J, with 13 bases between the two ends. The DNA for the CDR3 is TGCAGTGCTGGAGCCTCGGGATACACTGAAGCTTTCTTT. Translation: CSAGASGYTEAFF.

This clonotype was observed a few times. V and J are TRBV29-1 and TRBJ1-2; the match to TRBD1 covers 8 bases. The CDR3 loop spans 15 amino acids. The germline gives CDR1 SQVTM, CDR2 ANQGSEA. V was pared by 7 bases and J by 8 bases, with 18 bases of the junction left unmatched. CDR3 sequence reads: CSARGAQGGEGGYTF. The CDR3 nucleotides read TGCAGCGCCCGGGGGGCACAGGGGGGAGAAGGAGGCTACACCTTC.

This clonotype has a handful of counts. The rearrangement joins TRBV27 to TRBJ2-1; TRBD2 aligns across 7 bases. Germline-derived CDR1 and CDR2 are MNHEY and SMNVEV (reference sequence). V was pared by 6 bases and J by 8 bases, with 4 bases of the junction left unmatched. This CDR3 has 12 amino acids. CDR3 nucleotide sequence: TGTGCCAGCAGAGCGGGGCGCGATGAGCAGTTCTTC. Translated, it gives CASRAGRDEQFF.

The chain is built from TRBV5-1 and TRBJ1-4; TRBD1 might be the D (5 bases). In germline, CDR1 is SGHRS, CDR2 YFSETQ. Trimming cost V 1 base and J 7 bases, with 17 bases left between them. This CDR3 contains 16 residues. The DNA of the CDR3 is TGCGCCAGCAGCTTGATGGCGCGGCAGGGAAGTGAAAAACTGTTTTTT. Translation: CASSLMARQGSEKLFF.

A few counts support this clonotype. The J gene is TRBJ1-1, the V gene TRBV30; D is unresolved. Trimming took off 2 bases at V and 0 bases at J, with 7 bases between the two ends. Germline CDR1 is GTSNPN and CDR2 is SVGIG (reference sequence). This CDR3 region has 13 residues. The CDR3 DNA reads TGTGCCTGGAGTATCCCCATGAACACTGAAGCTTTCTTT. It encodes CAWSIPMNTEAFF.

This clonotype was detected a few times. The CDR3, as DNA: TGTGCCAGCAGGGGGACAGGGGAGGGGATAGGGGGCTACACCTTC. This translates into CASRGTGEGIGGYTF. The chain links TRBV12-3 or TRBV12-4 to TRBJ1-2, with 10 nucleotides matching TRBD1. The CDR3 loop spans 15 amino acids. V gave up 6 bases and J gave up 8 bases; unmatched junction bases: 12.

There are a few counts of this clonotype. J is TRBJ2-7 and V is TRBV6-2 or TRBV6-3; D might be TRBD1 (5 bases). This CDR3 comprises 13 residues. Germline V gene lookup returns CDR1 MNHEY and CDR2 SVGEGT. Trimming removed 7 bases at V and 1 base at J, with 11 bases between. The CDR3 sequence is CASNQGLSYEQYF. In nucleotides, the CDR3 is TGTGCCAGCAATCAGGGCCTTTCCTACGAGCAGTACTTC.